This entry lists 24 T cell receptor beta chains sequenced from one sample in a study of blood T cell repertoires in COVID-19. Profiled with immunoSEQ multiplex PCR; TCRdb holds only in-frame clones, not every one. The table has some 200,000 clones, just under 90% seen once. Sequencing input: peripheral blood. The receptors here all came from a man between 18 and 35 years old with active or convalescent COVID-19.

The chain links TRBV28 to TRBJ2-5; D remains unclear. The CDR3 spans 12 residues. With 2 bases removed from V and 5 bases from J, the gap between germline ends came to 6 bases. Germline-derived CDR1 and CDR2 are MDHEN and SYDVKM. The CDR3 DNA follows: TGTGCCAGCAGTTTAGTGCGGGAGACCCAGTACTTC. Translating gives CASSLVRETQYF.

J is TRBJ1-5 and V is TRBV19; perhaps TRBD1 as D (5 bases). The CDR3 has 19 amino acids. Trimming stripped 0 bases from V and 4 bases from J, with 22 bases between. The germline V gene has CDR1 LNHDA and CDR2 SQIVND (reference sequence). DNA for the CDR3: TGTGCCAGTAGTATAGATCTATCCCTTGGGCAGGGAAGGAATCAGCCCCAGCATTTT. Protein sequence: CASSIDLSLGQGRNQPQHF.

The chain couples TRBV11-2 to TRBJ2-1; D possibly corresponds to TRBD2 (6 bases). Germline V lookup: CDR1 SGHAT, CDR2 FQNNGV. V lost 1 base and J lost 0, with 13 bases in between. The CDR3 extends over 17 amino acids. The CDR3 spells CASSLVMSSGSYNEQFF. The CDR3 region has the DNA TGTGCCAGCAGCTTAGTCATGAGTAGCGGCTCCTACAATGAGCAGTTCTTC.

The V gene is TRBV28, the J gene TRBJ2-7; D might be TRBD2 (5 bases). Germline-derived CDR1 and CDR2 are MDHEN and SYDVKM. This CDR3 contains 12 residues. CDR3 region: CASSGSGRTLNV. The CDR3 nucleotides are TGTGCCAGCAGCGGGTCCGGCCGGACTTTAAACGTC.

The rearrangement links TRBV19 to TRBJ1-2; 9 bases are shared with TRBD1. Germline V gene data show CDR1 as LNHDA and CDR2 as SQIVND (reference sequence). J gave up 5 bases and V 10 bases, and 8 bases lay outside the gene matches. The CDR3 loop spans 13 amino acids. CDR3 nucleotides: TGTGCCACCACGACAGGGGGAAGGTATGGCTACACCTTC. Amino acid sequence: CATTTGGRYGYTF.

This clone has just one count. The chain uses TRBV3-1 (or the pseudogene TRBV3-2) and TRBJ2-1; the match to TRBD2 covers 15 bases. Germline V gene sequence: CDR1 LGHDT, CDR2 YNNKEL (reference sequence). Losses at the gene ends were 8 bases for V and 7 bases for J; bases not matched to a gene: 9. The CDR3 length is 16 residues. The CDR3 spells CASEAPGLAGGNEQFF. The DNA for the CDR3 is TGTGCCAGCGAAGCCCCGGGACTAGCGGGAGGAAATGAGCAGTTCTTC.

The rearrangement joins TRBV11-1 to TRBJ1-1; D may be TRBD1 (6 bases). In germline, CDR1 is SGHAT, CDR2 FQDESV (reference sequence). This CDR3 spans 15 amino acids. Trimming left V 4 bases short and J 0 bases short, with 12 bases between. CDR3 sequence: CASSSGHQMNTEAFF. CDR3 in DNA: TGTGCCAGCAGCTCGGGACACCAAATGAACACTGAAGCTTTCTTT.

The gene calls are TRBV6-1 and TRBJ2-5; tentatively, D is TRBD2 (6 bases). Germline V gene sequence: CDR1 MNHNS, CDR2 SASEGT. The CDR3 length is 16 residues. Between the trimmed V and J ends, which lost 3 bases and 6 bases, there was a span of 20 bases. The CDR3 reads CASSDQWGVIGKTQYF. The CDR3 DNA reads TGTGCCAGCAGTGATCAGTGGGGGGTTATTGGGAAGACCCAGTACTTC.

The chain has TRBV3-1 (or the pseudogene TRBV3-2) and TRBJ2-7; 11 bases match TRBD1. Germline CDR1 and CDR2: LGHDT and YNNKEL (reference sequence). The CDR3 is 17 residues long. Losses at the gene ends were 3 bases for V and 0 bases for J; bases not matched to a gene: 7. CDR3 bases: TGTGCCAGCAGCCATTATCCCGGGACAGGGGGCTCCTACGAGCAGTACTTC. Translation gives CASSHYPGTGGSYEQYF.

The chain links TRBV28 to TRBJ1-2; 7 bases map to TRBD1. The CDR3 covers 19 residues. Germline lookup yields CDR1 MDHEN and CDR2 SYDVKM. Trimming at V came to 2 bases and at J to 3 bases, leaving 18 bases not matched to a gene. The CDR3, as DNA: TGTGCCAGCAGTTTAAATCTGGGCACAGGGGCGAGCTTCGACTATGGCTACACCTTC. Amino acids: CASSLNLGTGASFDYGYTF.

This clone has a single count. Other DNA sequences within the sample encode an identical CDR3. This chain links TRBV24-1 with TRBJ2-5; no clear D. The CDR3 is made up of 15 amino acids. V was clipped by 3 bases and J by 1 base, with 11 bases between them. Germline V lookup: CDR1 KGHDR, CDR2 SFDVKD. The CDR3 nucleotides read TGTGCCACCAGTGATCCGCGAGATAGCCAAGAGACCCAGTACTTC. Encoded protein: CATSDPRDSQETQYF.

The J gene is TRBJ1-1, the V gene TRBV7-9, with D maybe TRBD1 (5 bases). This CDR3 comprises 13 residues. V shed 5 bases and J shed 3 bases, with 10 bases lying between them. Per germline, CDR1 SEHNR and CDR2 FQNEAQ (reference sequence). The CDR3: CASSPTEDTEAFF. CDR3 nucleotide sequence: TGTGCCAGCAGCCCGACAGAGGACACTGAAGCTTTCTTT.

The genes are TRBV15 and TRBJ1-3; D not resolved. Germline V gene data show CDR1 as LNHNV and CDR2 as YYDKDF (reference sequence). V dropped 0 bases and J dropped 3 bases, with 3 bases sitting between them. The CDR3 is made up of 13 amino acids. The chain's CDR3 is CATSRDNGNTIYF. DNA for the CDR3: TGTGCCACCAGCAGAGATAATGGAAACACCATATATTTT.

This clone appeared once. This chain connects TRBV6-5 to TRBJ1-2; no definite D call. The V and J ends lost 0 bases and 0 bases respectively, with 11 bases between them. CDR1 and CDR2 from the germline V gene are MNHEY and SVGAGI. The CDR3 extends over 16 amino acids. The CDR3 protein is CASSYSRRPANYGYTF. The CDR3 DNA follows: TGTGCCAGCAGTTACTCGAGGAGGCCTGCTAACTATGGCTACACCTTC.

The chain has TRBV6-5 and TRBJ1-3; D remains unclear. V gave up 6 bases and J gave up 0 bases, with 15 bases separating them. Germline V gives CDR1 MNHEY, CDR2 SVGAGI. The CDR3 has 16 amino acids. The DNA of the CDR3 is TGTGCCAGCAGCTACCGTCAAGCTTACTCTGGAAACACCATATATTTT. Translating gives CASSYRQAYSGNTIYF.

V usage is TRBV5-6 and J usage is TRBJ1-6; D is unclear. CDR1 and CDR2 (germline): SGHDT, YYEEEE. The V and J ends lost 3 bases and 9 bases respectively, with 13 bases between them. CDR3 length: 14 amino acids. Here the CDR3 DNA reads TGTGCCAGCAGCTGGAACGCAGAGGGTTCACCCCTCCACTTT. It is translated as CASSWNAEGSPLHF.

This sequence joins TRBV5-1 and TRBJ2-2; a possible D gene is TRBD1 (5 bases). The CDR3 spans 16 residues. Trimming removed 2 bases at V and 0 bases at J, with 11 bases between. CDR1 is SGHRS, CDR2 YFSETQ, per germline. The CDR3 DNA is TGCGCCAGCAGCTTCACGCCAGGGTCGAACACCGGGGAGCTGTTTTTT. It encodes CASSFTPGSNTGELFF. Filled out from reference TRBV5-1 and TRBJ2-2, the complete variable domain reads KAGVTQTPRYLIKTRGQQVTLSCSPISGHRSVSWYQQTPGQGLQFLFEYFSETQRNKGNFPGRFSGRQFSNSRSEMNVSTLELGDSALYLCASSFTPGSNTGELFFGEGSRLTVL.

The rearrangement uses TRBV5-1 and TRBJ2-1, with D perhaps TRBD1 (5 bases). From germline, CDR1 is SGHRS and CDR2 YFSETQ. CDR3 size: 16 residues. V lost 0 bases and J lost 0, with 10 bases in between. CDR3 loop: CASSLEGAVSYNEQFF. The CDR3 coding sequence is TGCGCCAGCAGCTTGGAAGGGGCAGTCTCCTACAATGAGCAGTTCTTC.

CDR3 amino acids: CASISTGHEKLFF. CDR3 coding DNA: TGTGCCAGCATCTCGACAGGGCATGAAAAACTGTTTTTT. This chain connects TRBV28 to TRBJ1-4; TRBD1 agrees at 7 bases. The CDR3 runs to 13 residues. Germline assignment: CDR1 MDHEN and CDR2 SYDVKM. V was clipped by 7 bases and J by 6 bases; unmatched bases: 5.

In its sample, this clone was seen once. The rearrangement joins TRBV5-1 to TRBJ2-5; D possibly corresponds to TRBD2 (6 bases). V lost 2 bases and J lost 1, with 9 bases in between. The V gene's germline CDR1 is SGHRS and CDR2 YFSETQ. This CDR3 has 14 amino acids. The CDR3, as DNA: TGCGCCAGCAGCTTAGGTAGCGGCCAAGAGACCCAGTACTTC. It codes for CASSLGSGQETQYF.

The V gene is TRBV2, the J gene TRBJ2-3; perhaps TRBD2 as D (5 bases). CDR1 is SNHLY, CDR2 FYNNEI, per germline. The CDR3 runs to 14 residues. Trimming cost V 5 bases and J 4 bases, with 13 bases left between them. The CDR3 DNA follows: TGTGCCAGCAGTCGGACTCAGTCAGCAGATACGCAGTATTTT. Encoded protein: CASSRTQSADTQYF.

The rearrangement joins TRBV6-5 to TRBJ1-5; perhaps TRBD1 as D (5 bases). Deletions cut 6 bases from V and 4 bases from J, with 16 bases between. The CDR3 contains 15 residues. Per the germline V gene, CDR1 is MNHEY and CDR2 is SVGAGI. Written as DNA, the CDR3 is TGTGCCAGCAGGGGGGGAGACACCCCGAATCAGCCCCAGCATTTT. As protein: CASRGGDTPNQPQHF.

This chain uses TRBV7-9 with TRBJ1-4; 7 nucleotides agree with TRBD1. CDR1 is SEHNR, CDR2 FQNEAQ, per germline (reference sequence). This CDR3 comprises 14 residues. V was clipped by 4 bases and J by 7 bases; unmatched bases: 6. The CDR3 region has the DNA TGTGCCAGCAGCTATGACAGGGTTCTTGAAAAACTGTTTTTT. This sequence encodes CASSYDRVLEKLFF.

This chain joins TRBV15 and TRBJ2-7; D might be TRBD1 (6 bases). Per germline, CDR1 LNHNV and CDR2 YYDKDF (reference sequence). The ends were cut back, 5 bases at V and 6 bases at J, with 14 bases in the middle. The CDR3 runs 13 residues. CDR3 in amino acids: CATSSLRQAEQYF. CDR3 DNA: TGTGCCACCAGCTCCCTTCGACAGGCCGAGCAGTACTTC.